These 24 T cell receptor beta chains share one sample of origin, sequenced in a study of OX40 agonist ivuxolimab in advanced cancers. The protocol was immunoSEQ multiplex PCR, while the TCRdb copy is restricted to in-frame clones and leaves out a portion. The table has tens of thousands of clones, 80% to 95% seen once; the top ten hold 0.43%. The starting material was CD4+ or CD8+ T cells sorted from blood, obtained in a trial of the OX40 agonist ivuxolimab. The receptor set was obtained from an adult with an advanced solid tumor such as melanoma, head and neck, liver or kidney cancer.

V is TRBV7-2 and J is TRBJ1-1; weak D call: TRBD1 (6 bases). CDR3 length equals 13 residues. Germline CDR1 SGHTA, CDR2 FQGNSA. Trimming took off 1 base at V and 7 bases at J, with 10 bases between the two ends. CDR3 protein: CASSLGGHIEAFF. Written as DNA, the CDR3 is TGTGCCAGCAGCTTAGGGGGACACATTGAAGCTTTCTTT.

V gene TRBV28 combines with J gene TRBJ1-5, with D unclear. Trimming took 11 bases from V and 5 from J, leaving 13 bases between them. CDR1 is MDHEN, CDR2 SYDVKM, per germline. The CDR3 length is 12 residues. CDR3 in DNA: TGTGCCTGCGGAGCAGGAGATCAGCCCCAGCATTTT. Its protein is CACGAGDQPQHF.

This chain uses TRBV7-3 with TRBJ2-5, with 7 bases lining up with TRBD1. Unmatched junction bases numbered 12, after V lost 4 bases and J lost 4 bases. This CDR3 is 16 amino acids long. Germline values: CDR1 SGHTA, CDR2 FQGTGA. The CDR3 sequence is CASSYSDRRSLETQYF. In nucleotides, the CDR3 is TGTGCCAGCAGCTATTCGGACAGGCGATCTTTAGAGACCCAGTACTTC. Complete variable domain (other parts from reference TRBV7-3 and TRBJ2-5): GAGVSQTPSNKVTEKGKYVELRCDPISGHTALYWYRQSLGQGPEFLIYFQGTGAADDSGLPNDRFFAVRPEGSVSTLKIQRTERGDSAVYLCASSYSDRRSLETQYFGPGTRLLVL.

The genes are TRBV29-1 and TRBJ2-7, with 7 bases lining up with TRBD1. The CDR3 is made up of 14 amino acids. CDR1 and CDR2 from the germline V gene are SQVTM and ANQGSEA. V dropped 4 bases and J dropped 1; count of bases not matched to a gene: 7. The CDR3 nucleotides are TGCAGCGTTGGGGTGGGGGACAGATCCTACGAGCAGTACTTC. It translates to CSVGVGDRSYEQYF.

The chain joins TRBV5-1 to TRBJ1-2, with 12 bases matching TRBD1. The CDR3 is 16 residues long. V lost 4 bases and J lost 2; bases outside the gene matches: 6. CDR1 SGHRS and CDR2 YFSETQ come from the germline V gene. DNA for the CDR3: TGCGCCAGCAGCCCGGGACAGGGGGCGCGGAACTATGGCTACACCTTC. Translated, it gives CASSPGQGARNYGYTF.

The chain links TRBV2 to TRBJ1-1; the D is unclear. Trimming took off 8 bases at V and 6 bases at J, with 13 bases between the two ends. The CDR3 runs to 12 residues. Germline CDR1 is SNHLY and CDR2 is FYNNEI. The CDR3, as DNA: TGTGCCAGCGGTTGGGGTATGTCTGAAGCTTTCTTT. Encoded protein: CASGWGMSEAFF.

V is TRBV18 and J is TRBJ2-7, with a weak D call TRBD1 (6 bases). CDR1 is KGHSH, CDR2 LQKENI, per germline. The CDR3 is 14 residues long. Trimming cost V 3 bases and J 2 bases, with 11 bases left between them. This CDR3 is CASSPRTEPYEQYF. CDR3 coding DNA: TGTGCCAGCTCACCCCGGACAGAGCCCTACGAGCAGTACTTC.

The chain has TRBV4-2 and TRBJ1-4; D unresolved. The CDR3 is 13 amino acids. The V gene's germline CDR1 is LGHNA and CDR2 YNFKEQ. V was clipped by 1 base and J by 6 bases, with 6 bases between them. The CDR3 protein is CASSQGPYEKLFF. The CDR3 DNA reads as TGTGCCAGCAGCCAAGGGCCTTATGAAAAACTGTTTTTT.

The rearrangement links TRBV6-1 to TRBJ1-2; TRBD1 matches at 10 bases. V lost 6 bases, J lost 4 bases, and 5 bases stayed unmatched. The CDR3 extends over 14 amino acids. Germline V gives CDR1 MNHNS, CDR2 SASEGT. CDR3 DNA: TGTGCCAGCAGGACAGGGGGCGGCGGCTATGGCTACACCTTC. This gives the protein CASRTGGGGYGYTF.

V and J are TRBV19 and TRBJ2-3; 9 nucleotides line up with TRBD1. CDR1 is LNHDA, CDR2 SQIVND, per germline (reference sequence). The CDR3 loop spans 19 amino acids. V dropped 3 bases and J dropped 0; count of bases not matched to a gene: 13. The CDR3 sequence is CASSIGGQGLNSSTDTQYF. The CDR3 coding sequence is TGTGCCAGTAGTATCGGGGGACAGGGCTTAAATTCTAGCACAGATACGCAGTATTTT.

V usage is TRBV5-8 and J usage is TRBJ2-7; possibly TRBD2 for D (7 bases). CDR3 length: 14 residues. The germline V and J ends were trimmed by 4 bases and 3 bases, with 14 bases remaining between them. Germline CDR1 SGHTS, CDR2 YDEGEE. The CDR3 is CASSRRGLNYEQYF. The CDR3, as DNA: TGTGCCAGCAGCCGCAGGGGACTAAACTACGAGCAGTACTTC.

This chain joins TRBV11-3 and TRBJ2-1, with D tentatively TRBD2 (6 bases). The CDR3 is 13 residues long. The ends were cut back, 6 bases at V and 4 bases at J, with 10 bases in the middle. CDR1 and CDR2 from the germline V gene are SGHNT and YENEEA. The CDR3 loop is CASSPGVYNEQFF. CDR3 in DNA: TGTGCCAGCAGTCCGGGGGTATACAATGAGCAGTTCTTC.

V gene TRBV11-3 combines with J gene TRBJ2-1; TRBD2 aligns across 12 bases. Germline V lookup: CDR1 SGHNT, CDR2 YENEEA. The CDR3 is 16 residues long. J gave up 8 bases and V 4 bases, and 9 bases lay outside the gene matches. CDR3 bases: TGTGCCAGCAGCTATATACTAGCGGGGGGAGGCGATGAGCAGTTCTTC. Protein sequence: CASSYILAGGGDEQFF.

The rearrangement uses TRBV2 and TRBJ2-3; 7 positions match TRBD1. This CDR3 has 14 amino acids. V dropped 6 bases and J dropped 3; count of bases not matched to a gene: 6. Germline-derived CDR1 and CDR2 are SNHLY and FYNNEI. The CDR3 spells CASRTGQPTDTQYF. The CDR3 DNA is TGTGCCAGCAGGACGGGACAGCCTACAGATACGCAGTATTTT.

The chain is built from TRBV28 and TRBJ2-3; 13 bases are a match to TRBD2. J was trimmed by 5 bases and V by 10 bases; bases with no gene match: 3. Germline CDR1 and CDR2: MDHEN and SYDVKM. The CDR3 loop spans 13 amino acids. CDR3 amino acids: CAIGLAGVDTQYF. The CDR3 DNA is TGTGCCATCGGACTAGCGGGAGTAGATACGCAGTATTTT.

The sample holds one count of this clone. The CDR3 loop reads CASSLSRGQDTQYF. The CDR3 coding sequence is TGTGCCAGCAGCTTATCCAGGGGGCAAGATACGCAGTATTTT. The V call is TRBV11-1, the J call TRBJ2-3; 8 nucleotides match TRBD1. V gave up 2 bases and J gave up 5 bases; unmatched junction bases: 3. The CDR3 runs to 14 residues. Germline V gives CDR1 SGHAT, CDR2 FQDESV (reference sequence).

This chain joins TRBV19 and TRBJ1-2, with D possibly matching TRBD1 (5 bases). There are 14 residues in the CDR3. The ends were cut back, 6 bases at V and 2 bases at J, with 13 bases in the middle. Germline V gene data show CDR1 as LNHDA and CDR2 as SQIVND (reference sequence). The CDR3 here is CASSFRGWNYGYTF. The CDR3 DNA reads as TGTGCCAGTAGCTTTCGGGGGTGGAACTATGGCTACACCTTC. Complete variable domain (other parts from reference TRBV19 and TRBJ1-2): DGGITQSPKYLFRKEGQNVTLSCEQNLNHDAMYWYRQDPGQGLRLIYYSQIVNDFQKGDIAEGYSVSREKKESFPLTVTSAQKNPTAFYLCASSFRGWNYGYTFGSGTRLTVV.

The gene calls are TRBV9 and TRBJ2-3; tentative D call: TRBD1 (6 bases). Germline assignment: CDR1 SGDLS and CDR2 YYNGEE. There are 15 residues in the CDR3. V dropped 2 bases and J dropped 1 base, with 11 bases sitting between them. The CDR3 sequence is CASSVRGSGTDTQYF. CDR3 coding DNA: TGTGCCAGCAGCGTCAGGGGTTCTGGCACAGATACGCAGTATTTT.

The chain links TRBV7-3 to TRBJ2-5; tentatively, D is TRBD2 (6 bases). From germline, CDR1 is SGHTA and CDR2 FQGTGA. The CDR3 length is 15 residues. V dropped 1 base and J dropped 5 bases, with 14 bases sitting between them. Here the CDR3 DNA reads TGTGCCAGCAGCTTAATGCAGGGAGGTTTGGAGACCCAGTACTTC. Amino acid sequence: CASSLMQGGLETQYF.

CDR3 loop: CASSRPGRRPQHF. The CDR3 nucleotides read TGTGCCAGCAGTCGACCCGGCAGAAGGCCCCAGCATTTT. The chain recombines TRBV28 with TRBJ1-5, with no clear D. This CDR3 comprises 13 residues. V lost 5 bases and J 9 bases, leaving 14 bases between the germline ends. From germline, CDR1 is MDHEN and CDR2 SYDVKM.

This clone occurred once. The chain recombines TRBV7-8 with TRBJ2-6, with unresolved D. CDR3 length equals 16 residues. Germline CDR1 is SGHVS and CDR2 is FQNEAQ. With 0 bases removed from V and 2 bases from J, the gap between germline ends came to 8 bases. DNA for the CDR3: TGTGCCAGCAGCTTAGCGCTGGCTACTGGGGCCAACGTCCTGACTTTC. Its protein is CASSLALATGANVLTF. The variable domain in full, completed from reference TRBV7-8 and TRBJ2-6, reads GAGVSQSPRYKVAKRGQDVALRCDPISGHVSLFWYQQALGQGPEFLTYFQNEAQLDKSGLPSDRFFAERPEGSVSTLKIQRTQQEDSAVYLCASSLALATGANVLTFGAGSRLTVL.

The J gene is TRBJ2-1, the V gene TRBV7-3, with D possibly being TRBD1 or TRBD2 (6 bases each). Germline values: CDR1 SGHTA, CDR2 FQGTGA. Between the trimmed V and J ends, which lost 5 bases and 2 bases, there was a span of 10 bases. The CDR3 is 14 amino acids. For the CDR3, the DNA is TGTGCCAGCAGCGAGGGGGGCCCCTACAATGAGCAGTTCTTC. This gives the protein CASSEGGPYNEQFF.

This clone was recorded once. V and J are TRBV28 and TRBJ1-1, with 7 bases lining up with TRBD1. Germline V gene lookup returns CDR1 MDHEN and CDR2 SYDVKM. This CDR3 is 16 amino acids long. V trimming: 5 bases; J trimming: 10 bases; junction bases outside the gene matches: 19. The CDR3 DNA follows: TGTGCCAGCAGTCTCGACTCTCAGGGGGGGTGGAGATCAGCTTTCTTT. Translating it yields CASSLDSQGGWRSAFF.

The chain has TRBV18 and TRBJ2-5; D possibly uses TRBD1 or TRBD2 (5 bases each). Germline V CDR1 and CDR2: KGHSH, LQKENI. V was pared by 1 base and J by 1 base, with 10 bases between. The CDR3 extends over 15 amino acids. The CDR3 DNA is TGTGCCAGCTCACCACAAGGGACGGCCCAAGAGACCCAGTACTTC. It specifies CASSPQGTAQETQYF.